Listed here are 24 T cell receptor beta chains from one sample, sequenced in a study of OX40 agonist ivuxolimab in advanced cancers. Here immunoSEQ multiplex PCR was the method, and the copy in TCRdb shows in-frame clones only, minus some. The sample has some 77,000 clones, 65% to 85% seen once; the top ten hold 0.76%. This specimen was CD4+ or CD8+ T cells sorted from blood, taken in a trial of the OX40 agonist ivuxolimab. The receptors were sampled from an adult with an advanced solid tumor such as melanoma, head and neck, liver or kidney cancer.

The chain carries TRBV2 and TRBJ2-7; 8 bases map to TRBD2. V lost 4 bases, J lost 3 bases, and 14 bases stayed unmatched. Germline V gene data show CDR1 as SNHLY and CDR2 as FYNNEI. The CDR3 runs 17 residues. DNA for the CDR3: TGTGCCAGCAGTGTCCCCACGACTAGCGCAAAGTACTACGAGCAGTACTTC. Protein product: CASSVPTTSAKYYEQYF.

The CDR3 region is CASSSDSTDTQYF. CDR3 in DNA: TGTGCCAGCAGCTCCGATTCTACAGATACGCAGTATTTT. The J gene is TRBJ2-3, the V gene TRBV11-2; no clear D gene. From germline, CDR1 is SGHAT and CDR2 FQNNGV. Trimming stripped 4 bases from V and 3 bases from J, with 8 bases between. The CDR3 consists of 13 residues.

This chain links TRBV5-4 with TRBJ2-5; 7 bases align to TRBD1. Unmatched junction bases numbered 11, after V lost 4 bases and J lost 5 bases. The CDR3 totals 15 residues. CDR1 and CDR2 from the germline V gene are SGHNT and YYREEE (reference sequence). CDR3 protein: CASSLQTGIDETQYF. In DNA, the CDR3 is TGTGCCAGCAGCCTCCAGACAGGGATCGACGAGACCCAGTACTTC.

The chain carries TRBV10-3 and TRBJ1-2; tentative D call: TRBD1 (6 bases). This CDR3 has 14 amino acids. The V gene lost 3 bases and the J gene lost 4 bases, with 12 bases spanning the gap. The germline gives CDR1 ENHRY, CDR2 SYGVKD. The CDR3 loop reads CAISDQTGPYGYTF. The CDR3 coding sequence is TGTGCCATCAGTGACCAGACAGGCCCCTATGGCTACACCTTC.

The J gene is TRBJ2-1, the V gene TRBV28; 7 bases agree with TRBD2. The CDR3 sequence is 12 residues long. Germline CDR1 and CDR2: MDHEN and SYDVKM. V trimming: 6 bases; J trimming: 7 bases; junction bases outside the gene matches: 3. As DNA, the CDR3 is TGTGCCAGCAGGCGGACTAGAAATGAGCAGTTCTTC. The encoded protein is CASRRTRNEQFF.

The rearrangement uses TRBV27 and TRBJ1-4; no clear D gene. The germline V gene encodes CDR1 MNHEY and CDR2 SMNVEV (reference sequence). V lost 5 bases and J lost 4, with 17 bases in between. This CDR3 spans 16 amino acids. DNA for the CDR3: TGTGCCAGCAGTGAATCGGGCCAGGCCCTTAATGAAAAACTGTTTTTT. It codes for CASSESGQALNEKLFF.

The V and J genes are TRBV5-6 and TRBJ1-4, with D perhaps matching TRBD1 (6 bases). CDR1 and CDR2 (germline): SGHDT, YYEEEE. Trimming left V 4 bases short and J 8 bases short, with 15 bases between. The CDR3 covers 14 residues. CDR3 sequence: CASSPRGGKEKLFF. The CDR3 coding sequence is TGTGCCAGCAGCCCCAGGGGAGGGAAGGAAAAACTGTTTTTT.

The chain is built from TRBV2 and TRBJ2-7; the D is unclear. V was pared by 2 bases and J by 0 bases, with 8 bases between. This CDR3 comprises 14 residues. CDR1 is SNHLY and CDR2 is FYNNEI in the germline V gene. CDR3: CASSEYSLSYEQYF. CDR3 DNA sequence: TGTGCCAGCAGTGAATACAGTCTCTCCTACGAGCAGTACTTC.

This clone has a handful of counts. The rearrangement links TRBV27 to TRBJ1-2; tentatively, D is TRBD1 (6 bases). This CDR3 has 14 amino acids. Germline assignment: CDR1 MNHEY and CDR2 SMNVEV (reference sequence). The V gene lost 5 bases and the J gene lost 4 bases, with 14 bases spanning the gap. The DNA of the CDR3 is TGTGCCAGCAGTCCTCGGGGGCTCTTCTATGGCTACACCTTC. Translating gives CASSPRGLFYGYTF.

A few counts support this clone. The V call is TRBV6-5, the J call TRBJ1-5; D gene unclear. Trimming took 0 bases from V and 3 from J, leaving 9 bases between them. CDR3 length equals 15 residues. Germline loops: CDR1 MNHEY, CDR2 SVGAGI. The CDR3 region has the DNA TGTGCCAGCAGTTACTCAGGCAAATCCAATCAGCCCCAGCATTTT. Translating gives CASSYSGKSNQPQHF.

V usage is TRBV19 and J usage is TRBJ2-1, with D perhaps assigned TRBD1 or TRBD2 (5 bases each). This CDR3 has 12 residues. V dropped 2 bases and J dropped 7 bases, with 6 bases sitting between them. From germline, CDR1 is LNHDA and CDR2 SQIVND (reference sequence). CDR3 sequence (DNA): TGTGCCAGTAGTATATGGGGGAATGAGCAGTTCTTC. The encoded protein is CASSIWGNEQFF.

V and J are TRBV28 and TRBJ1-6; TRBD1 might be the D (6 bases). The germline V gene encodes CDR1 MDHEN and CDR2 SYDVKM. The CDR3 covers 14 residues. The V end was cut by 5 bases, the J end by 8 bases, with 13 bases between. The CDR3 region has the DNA TGTGCCAGCAGTCCCGGACAGAGAGATTCACCCCTCCACTTT. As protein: CASSPGQRDSPLHF. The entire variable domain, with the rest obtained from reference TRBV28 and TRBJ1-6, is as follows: DVKVTQSSRYLVKRTGEKVFLECVQDMDHENMFWYRQDPGLGLRLIYFSYDVKMKEKGDIPEGYSVSREKKERFSLILESASTNQTSMYLCASSPGQRDSPLHFGNGTRLTVT.

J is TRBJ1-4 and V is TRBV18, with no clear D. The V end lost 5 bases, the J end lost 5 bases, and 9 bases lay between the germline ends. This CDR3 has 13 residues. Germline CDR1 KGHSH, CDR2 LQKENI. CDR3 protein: CASSRAGNEKLFF. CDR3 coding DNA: TGTGCCAGCTCAAGGGCAGGAAATGAAAAACTGTTTTTT.

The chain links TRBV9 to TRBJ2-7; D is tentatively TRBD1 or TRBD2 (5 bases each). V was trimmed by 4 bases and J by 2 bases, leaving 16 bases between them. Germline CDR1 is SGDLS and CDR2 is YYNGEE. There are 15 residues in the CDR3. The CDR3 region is CASSPQSLGAYEQYF. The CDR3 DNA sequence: TGTGCCAGCAGCCCTCAGTCCCTGGGGGCCTACGAGCAGTACTTC. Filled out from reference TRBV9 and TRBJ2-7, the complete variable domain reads DSGVTQTPKHLITATGQRVTLRCSPRSGDLSVYWYQQSLDQGLQFLIQYYNGEERAKGNILERFSAQQFPDLHSELNLSSLELGDSALYFCASSPQSLGAYEQYFGPGTRLTVT.

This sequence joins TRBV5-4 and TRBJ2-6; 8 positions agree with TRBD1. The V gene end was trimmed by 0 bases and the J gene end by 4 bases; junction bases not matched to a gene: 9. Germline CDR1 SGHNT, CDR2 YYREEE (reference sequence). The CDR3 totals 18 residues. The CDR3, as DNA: TGTGCCAGCAGCTTGGCCGGGCAGGGGGCAGCAGGGGCCAACGTCCTGACTTTC. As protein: CASSLAGQGAAGANVLTF.

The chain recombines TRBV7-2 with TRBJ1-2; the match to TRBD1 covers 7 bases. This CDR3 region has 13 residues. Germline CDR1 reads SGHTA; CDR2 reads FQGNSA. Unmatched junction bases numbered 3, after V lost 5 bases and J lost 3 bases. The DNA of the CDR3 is TGTGCCAGCAGCCCCCAGGGGGACTATGGCTACACCTTC. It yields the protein CASSPQGDYGYTF.

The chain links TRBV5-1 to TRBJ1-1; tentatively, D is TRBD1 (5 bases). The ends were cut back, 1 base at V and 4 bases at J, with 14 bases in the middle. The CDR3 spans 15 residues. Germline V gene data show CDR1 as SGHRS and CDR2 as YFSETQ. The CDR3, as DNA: TGCGCCAGCAGCTTGAAAACAGGCGGGGGCACTGAAGCTTTCTTT. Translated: CASSLKTGGGTEAFF.

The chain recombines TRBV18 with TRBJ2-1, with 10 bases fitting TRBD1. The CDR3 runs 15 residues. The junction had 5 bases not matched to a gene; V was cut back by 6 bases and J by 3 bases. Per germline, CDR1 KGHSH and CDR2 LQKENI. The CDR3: CASSPGQGVYNEQFF. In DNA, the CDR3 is TGTGCCAGCTCCCCTGGACAGGGGGTCTACAATGAGCAGTTCTTC.

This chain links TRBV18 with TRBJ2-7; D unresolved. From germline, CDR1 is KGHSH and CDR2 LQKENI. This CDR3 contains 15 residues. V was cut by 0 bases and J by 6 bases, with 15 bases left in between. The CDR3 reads CASSPPLGATGEQYF. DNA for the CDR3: TGTGCCAGCTCACCACCGTTAGGTGCAACGGGCGAGCAGTACTTC.

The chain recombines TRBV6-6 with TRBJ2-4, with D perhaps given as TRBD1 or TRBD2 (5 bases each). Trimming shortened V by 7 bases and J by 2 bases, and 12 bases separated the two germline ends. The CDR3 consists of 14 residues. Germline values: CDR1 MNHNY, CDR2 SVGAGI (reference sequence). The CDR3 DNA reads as TGTGCCAGCAATCCCAGGGAGACCAAAAACATTCAGTACTTC. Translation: CASNPRETKNIQYF.

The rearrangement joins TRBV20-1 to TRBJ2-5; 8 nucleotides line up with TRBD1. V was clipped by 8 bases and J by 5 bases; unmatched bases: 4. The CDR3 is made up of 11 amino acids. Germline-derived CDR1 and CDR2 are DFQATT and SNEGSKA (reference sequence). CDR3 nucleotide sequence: TGCAGTACGGACAGGGATGAGACCCAGTACTTC. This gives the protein CSTDRDETQYF.

CDR3 coding DNA: TGCGCCAGTCAAAGACAGGGGTCCTACGAGCAGTACTTC. This sequence encodes CASQRQGSYEQYF. The chain is built from TRBV5-1 and TRBJ2-7, with 8 nucleotides matching TRBD1. Germline V gives CDR1 SGHRS, CDR2 YFSETQ. The CDR3 covers 13 residues. J was trimmed by 1 base and V by 8 bases; bases with no gene match: 5. Full variable domain (missing parts from reference TRBV5-1 and TRBJ2-7): KAGVTQTPRYLIKTRGQQVTLSCSPISGHRSVSWYQQTPGQGLQFLFEYFSETQRNKGNFPGRFSGRQFSNSRSEMNVSTLELGDSALYLCASQRQGSYEQYFGPGTRLTVT.

CDR3 sequence (DNA): TGTGCCAGCAACCCAGGGGGCGCGATAATTGGCTACACCTTC. Encoded protein: CASNPGGAIIGYTF. The chain couples TRBV7-2 to TRBJ1-2, with 8 bases lining up with TRBD1. The CDR3 contains 14 residues. V was pared by 7 bases and J by 7 bases, with 11 bases of the junction left unmatched. The germline V gene has CDR1 SGHTA and CDR2 FQGNSA.

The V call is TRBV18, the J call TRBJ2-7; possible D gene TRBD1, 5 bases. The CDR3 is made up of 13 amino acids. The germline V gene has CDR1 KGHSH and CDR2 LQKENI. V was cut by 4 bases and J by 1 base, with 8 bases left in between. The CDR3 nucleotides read TGTGCCAGCTCACAAGACAGATCCTACGAGCAGTACTTC. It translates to CASSQDRSYEQYF.